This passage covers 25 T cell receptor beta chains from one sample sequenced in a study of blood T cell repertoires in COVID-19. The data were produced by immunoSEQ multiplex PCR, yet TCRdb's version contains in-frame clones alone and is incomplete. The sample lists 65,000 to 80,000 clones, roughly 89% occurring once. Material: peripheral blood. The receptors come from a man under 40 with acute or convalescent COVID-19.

CDR3 sequence (DNA): TGTGCCAGCAGCTCTCGCCAGGGGGTATGGGAGACCCAGTACTTC. Its translation is CASSSRQGVWETQYF. The chain is built from TRBV7-3 and TRBJ2-5, with 7 bases identical to TRBD1. Germline CDR1 SGHTA, CDR2 FQGTGA. The CDR3 loop spans 15 amino acids. Losses at the gene ends were 4 bases for V and 5 bases for J; bases not matched to a gene: 10.

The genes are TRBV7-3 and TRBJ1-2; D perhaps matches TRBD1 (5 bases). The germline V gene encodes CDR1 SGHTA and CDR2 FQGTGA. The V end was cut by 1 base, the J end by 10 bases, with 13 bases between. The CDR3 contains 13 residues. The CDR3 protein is CASSLMWGEDYTF. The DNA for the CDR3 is TGTGCCAGCAGCTTAATGTGGGGGGAGGACTACACCTTC.

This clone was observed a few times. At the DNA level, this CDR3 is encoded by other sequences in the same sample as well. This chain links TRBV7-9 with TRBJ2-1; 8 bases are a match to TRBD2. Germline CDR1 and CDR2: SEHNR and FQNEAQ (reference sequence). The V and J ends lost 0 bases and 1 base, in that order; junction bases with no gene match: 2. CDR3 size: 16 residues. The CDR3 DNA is TGTGCCAGCAGCTTAGCGGGCGGGAGGTCCTACAATGAGCAGTTCTTC. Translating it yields CASSLAGGRSYNEQFF.

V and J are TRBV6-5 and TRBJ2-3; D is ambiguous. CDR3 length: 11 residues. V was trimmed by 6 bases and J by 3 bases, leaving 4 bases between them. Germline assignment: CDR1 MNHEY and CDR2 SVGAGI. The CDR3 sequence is CASSQTDTQYF. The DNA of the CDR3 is TGTGCCAGCAGCCAAACAGATACGCAGTATTTT.

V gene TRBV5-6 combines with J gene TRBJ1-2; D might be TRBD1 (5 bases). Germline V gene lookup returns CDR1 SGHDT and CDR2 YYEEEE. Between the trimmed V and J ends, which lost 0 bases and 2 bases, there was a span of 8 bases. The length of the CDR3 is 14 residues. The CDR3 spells CASSLEGKNYGYTF. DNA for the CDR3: TGTGCCAGCAGCTTGGAGGGGAAGAACTATGGCTACACCTTC.

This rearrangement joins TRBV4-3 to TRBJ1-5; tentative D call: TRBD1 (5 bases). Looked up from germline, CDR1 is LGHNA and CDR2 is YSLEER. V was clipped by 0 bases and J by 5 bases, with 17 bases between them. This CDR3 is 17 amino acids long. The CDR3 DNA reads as TGCGCCAGCAGCCAAGATATAGGGACTGGTGCGGATCAGCCCCAGCATTTT. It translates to CASSQDIGTGADQPQHF.

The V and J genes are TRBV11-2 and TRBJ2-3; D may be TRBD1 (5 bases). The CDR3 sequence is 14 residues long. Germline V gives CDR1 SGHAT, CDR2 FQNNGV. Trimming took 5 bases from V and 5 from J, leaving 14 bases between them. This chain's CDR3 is CASSLTVRVDTQYF. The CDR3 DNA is TGTGCCAGCAGCCTCACGGTCAGGGTAGATACGCAGTATTTT.

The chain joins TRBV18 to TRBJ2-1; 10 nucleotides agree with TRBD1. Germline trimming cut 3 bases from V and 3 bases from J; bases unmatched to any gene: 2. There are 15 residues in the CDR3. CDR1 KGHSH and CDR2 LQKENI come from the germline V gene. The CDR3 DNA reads TGTGCCAGCTCACCTGGGACAGGGGACTACAATGAGCAGTTCTTC. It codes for CASSPGTGDYNEQFF.

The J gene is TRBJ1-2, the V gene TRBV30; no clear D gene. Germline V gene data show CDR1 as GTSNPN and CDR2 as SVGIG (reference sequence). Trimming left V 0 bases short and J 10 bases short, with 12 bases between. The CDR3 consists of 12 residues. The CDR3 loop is CAWSVSETSYTF. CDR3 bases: TGTGCCTGGAGTGTATCTGAAACTTCCTACACCTTC. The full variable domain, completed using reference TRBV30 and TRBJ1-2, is SQTIHQWPATLVQPVGSPLSLECTVEGTSNPNLYWYRQAAGRGLQLLFYSVGIGQISSEVPQNLSASRPQDRQFILSSKKLLLSDSGFYLCAWSVSETSYTFGSGTRLTVV.

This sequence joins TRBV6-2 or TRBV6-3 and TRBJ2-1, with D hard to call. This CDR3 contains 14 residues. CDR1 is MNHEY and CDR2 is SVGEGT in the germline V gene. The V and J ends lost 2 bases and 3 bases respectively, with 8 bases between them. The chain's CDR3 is CASSYEVGYNEQFF. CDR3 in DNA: TGTGCCAGCAGTTACGAGGTCGGCTACAATGAGCAGTTCTTC.

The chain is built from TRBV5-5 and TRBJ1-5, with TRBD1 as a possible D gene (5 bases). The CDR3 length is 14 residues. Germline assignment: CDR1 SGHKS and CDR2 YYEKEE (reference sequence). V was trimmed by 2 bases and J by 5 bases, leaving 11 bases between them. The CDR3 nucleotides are TGTGCCAGCAGCTTAAATGGGGCCTATCAGCCCCAGCATTTT. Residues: CASSLNGAYQPQHF.

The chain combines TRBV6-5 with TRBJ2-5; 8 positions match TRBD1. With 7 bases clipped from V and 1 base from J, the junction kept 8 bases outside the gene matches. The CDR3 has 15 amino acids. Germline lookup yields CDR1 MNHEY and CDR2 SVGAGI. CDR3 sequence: CASIVDRGPQETQYF. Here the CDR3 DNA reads TGTGCCAGCATCGTTGACAGGGGCCCCCAAGAGACCCAGTACTTC.

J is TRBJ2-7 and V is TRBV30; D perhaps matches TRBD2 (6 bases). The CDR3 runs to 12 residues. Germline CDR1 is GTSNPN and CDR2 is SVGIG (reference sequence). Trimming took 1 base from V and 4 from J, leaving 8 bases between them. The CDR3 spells CAWSAGGYEQYF. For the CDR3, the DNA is TGTGCCTGGAGTGCCGGAGGGTACGAGCAGTACTTC.

The CDR3: CASTNLEGAQYF. The CDR3 DNA follows: TGTGCCAGTACTAACTTGGAAGGGGCCCAGTACTTC. V and J are TRBV19 and TRBJ2-5, with D tentatively TRBD1 (5 bases). The CDR3 loop spans 12 amino acids. CDR1 is LNHDA and CDR2 is SQIVND in the germline V gene (reference sequence). With 7 bases removed from V and 9 bases from J, the gap between germline ends came to 15 bases.

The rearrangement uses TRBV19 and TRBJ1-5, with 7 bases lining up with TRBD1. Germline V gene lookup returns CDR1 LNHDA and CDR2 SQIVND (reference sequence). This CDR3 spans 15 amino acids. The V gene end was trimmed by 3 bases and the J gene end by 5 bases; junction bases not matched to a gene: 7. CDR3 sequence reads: CASSMDRDSYQPQHF. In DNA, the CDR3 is TGTGCCAGTAGTATGGACCGGGACAGCTATCAGCCCCAGCATTTT.

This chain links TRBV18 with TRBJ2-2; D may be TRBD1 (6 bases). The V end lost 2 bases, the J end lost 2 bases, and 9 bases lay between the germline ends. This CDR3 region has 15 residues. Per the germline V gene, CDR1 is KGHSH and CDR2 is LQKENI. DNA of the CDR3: TGTGCCAGCTCACCAGACAGGACCAACACCGGGGAGCTGTTTTTT. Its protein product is CASSPDRTNTGELFF.

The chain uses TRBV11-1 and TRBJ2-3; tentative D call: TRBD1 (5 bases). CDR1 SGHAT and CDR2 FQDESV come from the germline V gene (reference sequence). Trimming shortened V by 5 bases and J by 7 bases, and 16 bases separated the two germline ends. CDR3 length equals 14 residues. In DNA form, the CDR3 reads TGTGCCAGCAGCCGCGGACACGAGGCCCATACGCAGTATTTT. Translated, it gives CASSRGHEAHTQYF.

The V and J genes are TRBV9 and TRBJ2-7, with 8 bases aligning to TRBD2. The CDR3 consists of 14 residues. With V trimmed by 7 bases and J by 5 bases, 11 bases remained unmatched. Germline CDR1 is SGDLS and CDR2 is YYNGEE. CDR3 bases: TGTGCCAGCGGTAAGCGGGAGAACCCCCACGAGCAGTACTTC. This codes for CASGKRENPHEQYF.

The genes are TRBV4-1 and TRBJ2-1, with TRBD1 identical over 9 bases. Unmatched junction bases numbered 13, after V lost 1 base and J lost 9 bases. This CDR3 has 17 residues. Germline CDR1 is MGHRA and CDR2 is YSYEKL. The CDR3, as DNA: TGCGCCAGCAGCCAAGTAATGGGACAGGGCCCGCAGGGTGAGCAGTTCTTC. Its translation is CASSQVMGQGPQGEQFF.

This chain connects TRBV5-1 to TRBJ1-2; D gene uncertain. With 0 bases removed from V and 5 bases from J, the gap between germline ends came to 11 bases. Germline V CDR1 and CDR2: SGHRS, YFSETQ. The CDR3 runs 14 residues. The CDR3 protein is CASSLDSPGYGYTF. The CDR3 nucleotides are TGCGCCAGCAGCTTGGACAGCCCGGGGTATGGCTACACCTTC.

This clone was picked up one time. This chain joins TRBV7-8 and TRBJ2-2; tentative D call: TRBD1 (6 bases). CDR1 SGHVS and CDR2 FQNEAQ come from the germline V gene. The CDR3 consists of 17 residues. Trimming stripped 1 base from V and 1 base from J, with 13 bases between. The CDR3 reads CASSLVWGTQNTGELFF. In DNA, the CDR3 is TGTGCCAGCAGCTTAGTCTGGGGGACACAGAACACCGGGGAGCTGTTTTTT.

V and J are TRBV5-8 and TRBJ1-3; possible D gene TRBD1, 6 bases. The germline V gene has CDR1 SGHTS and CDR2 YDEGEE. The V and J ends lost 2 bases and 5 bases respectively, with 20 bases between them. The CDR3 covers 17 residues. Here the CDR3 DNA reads TGTGCCAGCAGCTTCAGGGTTTCGAGACAGGAGAGAAACACCATATATTTT. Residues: CASSFRVSRQERNTIYF.

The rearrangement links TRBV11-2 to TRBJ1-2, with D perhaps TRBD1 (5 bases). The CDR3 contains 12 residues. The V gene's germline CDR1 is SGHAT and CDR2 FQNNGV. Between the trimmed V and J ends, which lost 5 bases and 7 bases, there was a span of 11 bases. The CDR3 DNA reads TGTGCCAGCAGCGTTAACGGGGGTGGCTACACCTTC. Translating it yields CASSVNGGGYTF.

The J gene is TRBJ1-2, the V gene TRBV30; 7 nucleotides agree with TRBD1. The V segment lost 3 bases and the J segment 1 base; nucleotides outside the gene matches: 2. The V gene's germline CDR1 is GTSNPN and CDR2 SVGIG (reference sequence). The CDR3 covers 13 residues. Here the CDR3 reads CAWSRGDNYGYTF. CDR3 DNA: TGTGCCTGGAGCAGGGGGGATAACTATGGCTACACCTTC.

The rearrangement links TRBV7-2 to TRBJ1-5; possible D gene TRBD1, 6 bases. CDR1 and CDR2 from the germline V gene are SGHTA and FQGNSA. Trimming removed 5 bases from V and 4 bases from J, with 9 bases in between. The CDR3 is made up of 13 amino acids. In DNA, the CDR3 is TGTGCCAGCAGCAAGGACAGAAATCAGCCCCAGCATTTT. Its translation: CASSKDRNQPQHF.